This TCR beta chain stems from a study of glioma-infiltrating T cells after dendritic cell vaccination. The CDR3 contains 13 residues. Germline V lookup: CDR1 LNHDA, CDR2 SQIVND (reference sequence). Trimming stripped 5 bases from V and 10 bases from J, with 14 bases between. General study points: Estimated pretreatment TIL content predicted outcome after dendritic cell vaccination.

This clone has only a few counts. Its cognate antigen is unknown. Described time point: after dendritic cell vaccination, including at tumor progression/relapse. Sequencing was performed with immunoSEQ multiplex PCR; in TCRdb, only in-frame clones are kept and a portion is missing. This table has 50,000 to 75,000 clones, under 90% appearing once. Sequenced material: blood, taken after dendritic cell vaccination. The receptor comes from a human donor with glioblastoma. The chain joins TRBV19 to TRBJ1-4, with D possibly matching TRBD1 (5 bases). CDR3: CASSVQGLGKLFF. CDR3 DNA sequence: TGTGCCAGTAGTGTCCAGGGCCTAGGAAAACTGTTTTTT. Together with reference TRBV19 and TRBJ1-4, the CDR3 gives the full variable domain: DGGITQSPKYLFRKEGQNVTLSCEQNLNHDAMYWYRQDPGQGLRLIYYSQIVNDFQKGDIAEGYSVSREKKESFPLTVTSAQKNPTAFYLCASSVQGLGKLFFGSGTQLSVL.